This TCR beta chain was found in a study of blood T cells in healthy people across ages. This clonotype occurred a few times. A second PCR of roughly 7 to 11 cycles used a sample-barcoded 5' primer and a J-beta primer mix. TCRdb re-called the 5' RACE reads with MiXCR, one entry per CDR3 protein. The sample contains hundreds of thousands of distinct CDR3 sequences, around 24% of which appear only once. The CDR3 spans 13 residues. With V trimmed by 4 bases and J by 8 bases, 5 bases remained unmatched. The germline gives CDR1 SGHVS, CDR2 FNYEAQ. This sample also appeared in a second study, on T cells of mothers and their children.

Material for sequencing was blood. The chain uses TRBV7-6 and TRBJ2-1; 7 bases match TRBD1. The sequence came from a boy between 10 and 17 years old in good health. CDR3 sequence: CASSYRQGHEQFF. CDR3 sequence (DNA): TGTGCCAGCAGCTATCGACAGGGCCATGAGCAGTTCTTC.